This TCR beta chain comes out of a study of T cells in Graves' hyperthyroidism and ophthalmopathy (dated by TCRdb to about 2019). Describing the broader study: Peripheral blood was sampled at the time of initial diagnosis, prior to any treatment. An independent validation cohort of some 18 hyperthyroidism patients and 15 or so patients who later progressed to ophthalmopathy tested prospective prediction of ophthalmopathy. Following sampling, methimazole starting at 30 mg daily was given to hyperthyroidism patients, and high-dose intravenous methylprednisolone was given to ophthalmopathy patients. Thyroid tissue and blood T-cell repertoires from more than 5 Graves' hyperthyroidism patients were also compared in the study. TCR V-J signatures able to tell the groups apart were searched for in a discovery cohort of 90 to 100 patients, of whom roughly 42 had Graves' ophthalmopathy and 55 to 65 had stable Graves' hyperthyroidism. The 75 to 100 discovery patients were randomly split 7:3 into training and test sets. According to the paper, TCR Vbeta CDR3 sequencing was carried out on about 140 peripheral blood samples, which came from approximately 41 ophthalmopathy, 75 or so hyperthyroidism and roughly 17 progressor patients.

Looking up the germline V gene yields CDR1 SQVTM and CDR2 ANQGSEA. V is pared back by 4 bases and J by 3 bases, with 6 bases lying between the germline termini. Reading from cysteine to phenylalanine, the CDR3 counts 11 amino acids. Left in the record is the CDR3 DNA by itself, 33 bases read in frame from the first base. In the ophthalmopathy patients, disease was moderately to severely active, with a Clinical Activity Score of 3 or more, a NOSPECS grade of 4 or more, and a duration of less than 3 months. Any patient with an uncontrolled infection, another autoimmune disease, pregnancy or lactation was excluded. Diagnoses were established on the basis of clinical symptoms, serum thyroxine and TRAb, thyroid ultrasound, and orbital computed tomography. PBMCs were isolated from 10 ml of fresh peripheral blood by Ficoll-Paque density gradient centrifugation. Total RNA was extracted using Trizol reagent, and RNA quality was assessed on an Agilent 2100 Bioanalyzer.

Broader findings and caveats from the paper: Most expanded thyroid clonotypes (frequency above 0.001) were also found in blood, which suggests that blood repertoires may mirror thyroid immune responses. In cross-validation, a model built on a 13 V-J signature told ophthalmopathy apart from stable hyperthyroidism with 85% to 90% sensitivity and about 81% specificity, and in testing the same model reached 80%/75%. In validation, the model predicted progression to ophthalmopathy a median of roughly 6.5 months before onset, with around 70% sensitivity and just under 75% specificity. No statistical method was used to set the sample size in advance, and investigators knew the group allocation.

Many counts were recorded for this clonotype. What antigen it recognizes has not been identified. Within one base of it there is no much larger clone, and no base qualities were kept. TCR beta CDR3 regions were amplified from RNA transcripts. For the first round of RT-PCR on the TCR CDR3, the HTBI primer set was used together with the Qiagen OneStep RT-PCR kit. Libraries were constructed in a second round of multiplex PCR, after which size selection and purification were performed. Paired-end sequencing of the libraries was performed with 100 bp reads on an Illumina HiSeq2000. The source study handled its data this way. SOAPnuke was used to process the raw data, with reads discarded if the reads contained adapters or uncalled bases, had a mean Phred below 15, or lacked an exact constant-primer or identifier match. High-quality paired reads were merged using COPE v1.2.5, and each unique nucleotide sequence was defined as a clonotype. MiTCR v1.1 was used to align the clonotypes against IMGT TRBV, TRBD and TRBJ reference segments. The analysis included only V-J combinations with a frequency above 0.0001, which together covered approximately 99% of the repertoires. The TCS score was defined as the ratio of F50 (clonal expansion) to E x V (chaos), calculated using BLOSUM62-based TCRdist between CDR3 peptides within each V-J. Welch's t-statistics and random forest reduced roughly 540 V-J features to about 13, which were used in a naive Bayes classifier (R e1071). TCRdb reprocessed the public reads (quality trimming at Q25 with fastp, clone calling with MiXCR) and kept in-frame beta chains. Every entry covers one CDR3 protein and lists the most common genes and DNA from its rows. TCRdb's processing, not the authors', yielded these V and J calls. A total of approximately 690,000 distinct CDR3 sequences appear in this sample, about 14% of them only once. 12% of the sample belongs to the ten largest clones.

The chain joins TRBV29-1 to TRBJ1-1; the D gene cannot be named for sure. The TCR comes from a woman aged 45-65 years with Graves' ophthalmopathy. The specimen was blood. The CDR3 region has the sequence CSVVPHTEAFF. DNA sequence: TGCAGCGTTGTGCCTCACACTGAAGCTTTCTTT.